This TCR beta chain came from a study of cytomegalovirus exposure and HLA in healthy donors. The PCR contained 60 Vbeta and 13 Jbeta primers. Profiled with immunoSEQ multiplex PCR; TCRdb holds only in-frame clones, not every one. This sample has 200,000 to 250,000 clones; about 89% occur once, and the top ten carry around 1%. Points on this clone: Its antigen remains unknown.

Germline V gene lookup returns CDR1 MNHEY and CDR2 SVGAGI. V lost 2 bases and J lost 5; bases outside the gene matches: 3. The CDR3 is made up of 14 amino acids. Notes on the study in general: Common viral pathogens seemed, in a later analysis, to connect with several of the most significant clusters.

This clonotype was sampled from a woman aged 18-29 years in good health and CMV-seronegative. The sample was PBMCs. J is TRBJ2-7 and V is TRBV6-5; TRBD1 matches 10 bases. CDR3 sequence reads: CASSYGQGEDEQYF. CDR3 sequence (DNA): TGTGCCAGCAGTTACGGACAGGGGGAGGACGAGCAGTACTTC.